This TCR beta chain was found in a study of radiotherapy plus CTLA-4 blockade in lung cancer. Study observations and caveats: Reports identified early blood T cell clone dynamics, with interferon-beta, as the best response predictor. TCR clones of tumor origin grew in blood after radiotherapy plus ipilimumab.

Using immunoSEQ multiplex PCR, the repertoire was profiled, and TCRdb retains in-frame clones only, with some absent. The data contain 50,000 to 85,000 clones, approximately 80% of them singletons. On this clone: What it binds is not known.

The CDR3 totals 17 residues. The germline gives CDR1 MNHEY, CDR2 SMNVEV (reference sequence). V was pared by 0 bases and J by 0 bases, with 5 bases of the junction left unmatched. The sample in question was peripheral blood, obtained from a patient treated with radiotherapy plus ipilimumab. The rearrangement links TRBV27 to TRBJ2-7, with 10 bases matching TRBD2. This TCR derives from a human donor with non-small cell lung cancer who had a partial response to radiotherapy plus ipilimumab. The CDR3 region is CASSLSTSGISSYEQYF. CDR3 nucleotide sequence: TGTGCCAGCAGTTTATCCACTAGCGGGATAAGCTCCTACGAGCAGTACTTC.